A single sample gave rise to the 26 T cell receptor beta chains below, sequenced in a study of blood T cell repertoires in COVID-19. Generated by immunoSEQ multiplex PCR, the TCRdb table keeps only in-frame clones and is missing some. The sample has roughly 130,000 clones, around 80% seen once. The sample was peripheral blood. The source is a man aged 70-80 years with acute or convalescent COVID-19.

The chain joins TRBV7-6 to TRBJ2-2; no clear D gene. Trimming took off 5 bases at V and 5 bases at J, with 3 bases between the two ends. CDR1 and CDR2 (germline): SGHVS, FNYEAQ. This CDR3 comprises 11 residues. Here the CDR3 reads CASSLTGELFF. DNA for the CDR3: TGTGCCAGCAGCCTTACCGGGGAGCTGTTTTTT.

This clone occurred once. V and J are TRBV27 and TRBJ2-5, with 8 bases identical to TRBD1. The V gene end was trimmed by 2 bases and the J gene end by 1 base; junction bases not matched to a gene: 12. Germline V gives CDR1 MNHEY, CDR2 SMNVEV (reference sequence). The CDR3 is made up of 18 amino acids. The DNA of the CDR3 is TGTGCCAGCAGTTTAAGGCAGGGGGCCTCAGGGCGCCAAGAGACCCAGTACTTC. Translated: CASSLRQGASGRQETQYF.

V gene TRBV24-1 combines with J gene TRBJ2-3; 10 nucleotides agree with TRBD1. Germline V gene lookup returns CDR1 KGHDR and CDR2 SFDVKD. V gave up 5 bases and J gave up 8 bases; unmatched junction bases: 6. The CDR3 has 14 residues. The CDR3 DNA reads TGTGCCACCAGTGCCCCCGGACAGGGGGGTACGCAGTATTTT. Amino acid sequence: CATSAPGQGGTQYF.

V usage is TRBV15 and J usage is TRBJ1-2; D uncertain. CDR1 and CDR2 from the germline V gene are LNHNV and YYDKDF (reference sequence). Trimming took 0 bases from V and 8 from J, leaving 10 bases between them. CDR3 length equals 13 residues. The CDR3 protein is CATSREGVRGYTF. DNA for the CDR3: TGTGCCACCAGCAGAGAGGGAGTGAGAGGCTACACCTTC.

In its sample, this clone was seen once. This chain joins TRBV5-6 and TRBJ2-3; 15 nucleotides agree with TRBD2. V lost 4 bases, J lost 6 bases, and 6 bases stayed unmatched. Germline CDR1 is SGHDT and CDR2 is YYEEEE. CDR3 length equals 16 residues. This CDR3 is CASSQGTSGGSDTQYF. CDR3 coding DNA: TGTGCCAGCAGCCAGGGGACTAGCGGGGGGTCGGATACGCAGTATTTT.

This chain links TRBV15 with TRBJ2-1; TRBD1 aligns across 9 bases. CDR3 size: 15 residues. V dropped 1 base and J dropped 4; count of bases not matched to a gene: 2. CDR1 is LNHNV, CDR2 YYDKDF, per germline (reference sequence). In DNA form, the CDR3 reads TGTGCCACCAGCAGAGGGGGGACAGGGTACAATGAGCAGTTCTTC. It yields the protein CATSRGGTGYNEQFF.

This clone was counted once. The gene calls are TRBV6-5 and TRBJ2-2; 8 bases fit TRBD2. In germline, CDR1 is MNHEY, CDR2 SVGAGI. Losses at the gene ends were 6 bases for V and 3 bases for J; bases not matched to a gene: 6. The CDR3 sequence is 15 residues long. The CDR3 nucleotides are TGTGCCAGCAGAAATATACTAGCGGACACCGGGGAGCTGTTTTTT. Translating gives CASRNILADTGELFF.

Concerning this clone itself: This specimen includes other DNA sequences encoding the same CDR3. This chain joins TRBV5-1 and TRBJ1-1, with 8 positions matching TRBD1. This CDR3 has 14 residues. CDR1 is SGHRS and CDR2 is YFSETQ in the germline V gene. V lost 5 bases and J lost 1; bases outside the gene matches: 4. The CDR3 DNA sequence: TGCGCCAGCAGTTCACAGGGGGGGAACACTGAAGCTTTCTTT. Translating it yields CASSSQGGNTEAFF.

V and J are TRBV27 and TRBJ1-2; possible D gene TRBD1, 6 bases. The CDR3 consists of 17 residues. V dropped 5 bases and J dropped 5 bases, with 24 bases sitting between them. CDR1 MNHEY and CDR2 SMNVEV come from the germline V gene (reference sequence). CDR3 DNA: TGTGCCAGCAGTACCGCAGGAAACGCGGGGGGCCTATATGGCTACACCTTC. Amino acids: CASSTAGNAGGLYGYTF.

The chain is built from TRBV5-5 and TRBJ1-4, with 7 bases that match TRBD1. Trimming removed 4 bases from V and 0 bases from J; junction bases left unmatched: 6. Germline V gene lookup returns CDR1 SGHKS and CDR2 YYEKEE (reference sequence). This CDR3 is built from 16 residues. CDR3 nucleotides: TGTGCCAGCAGCAGGGGACAGCTTGCAACTAATGAAAAACTGTTTTTT. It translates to CASSRGQLATNEKLFF.

CDR3 region: CASSVPKGGGAVTDTQYF. The CDR3 DNA reads TGTGCCAGCAGTGTTCCCAAGGGTGGAGGGGCGGTCACAGATACGCAGTATTTT. J is TRBJ2-3 and V is TRBV25-1; D is perhaps TRBD2 (6 bases). There are 18 residues in the CDR3. Trimming removed 4 bases at V and 2 bases at J, with 22 bases between. CDR1 is MGHDK and CDR2 is SYGVNS in the germline V gene.

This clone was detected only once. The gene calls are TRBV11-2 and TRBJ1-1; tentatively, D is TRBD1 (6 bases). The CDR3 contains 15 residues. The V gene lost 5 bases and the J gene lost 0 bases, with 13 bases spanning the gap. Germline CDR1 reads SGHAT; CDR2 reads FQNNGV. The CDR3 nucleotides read TGTGCCAGCAGCCTCCCCAGGGGCATGAACACTGAAGCTTTCTTT. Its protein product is CASSLPRGMNTEAFF.

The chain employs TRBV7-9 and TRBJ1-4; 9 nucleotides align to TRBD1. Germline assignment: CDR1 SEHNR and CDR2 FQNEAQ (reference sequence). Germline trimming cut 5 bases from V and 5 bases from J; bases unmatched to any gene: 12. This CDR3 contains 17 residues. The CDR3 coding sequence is TGTGCCAGCAGCCCGCCGGGACAGGGTGCGCGGAATGAAAAACTGTTTTTT. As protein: CASSPPGQGARNEKLFF. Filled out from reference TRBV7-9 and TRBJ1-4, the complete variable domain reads DTGVSQNPRHKITKRGQNVTFRCDPISEHNRLYWYRQTLGQGPEFLTYFQNEAQLEKSRLLSDRFSAERPKGSFSTLEIQRTEQGDSAMYLCASSPPGQGARNEKLFFGSGTQLSVL.

The DNA of the CDR3 is TGTGCCAGCAGACAAGGACAGGGACCACCCTATGGCTACACCTTC. It yields the protein CASRQGQGPPYGYTF. V and J are TRBV27 and TRBJ1-2; 8 bases align to TRBD1. The J segment lost 4 bases and the V segment lost 6 bases, leaving 10 bases of the junction unmatched. Germline V gives CDR1 MNHEY, CDR2 SMNVEV (reference sequence). The CDR3 extends over 15 amino acids.

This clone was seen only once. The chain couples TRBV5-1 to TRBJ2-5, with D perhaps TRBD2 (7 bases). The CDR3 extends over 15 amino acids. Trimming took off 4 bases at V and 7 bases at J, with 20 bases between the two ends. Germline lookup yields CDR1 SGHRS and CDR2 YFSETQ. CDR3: CASSPTGLRGGTQYF. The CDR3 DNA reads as TGCGCCAGCAGCCCTACCGGTTTGAGGGGGGGGACCCAGTACTTC.

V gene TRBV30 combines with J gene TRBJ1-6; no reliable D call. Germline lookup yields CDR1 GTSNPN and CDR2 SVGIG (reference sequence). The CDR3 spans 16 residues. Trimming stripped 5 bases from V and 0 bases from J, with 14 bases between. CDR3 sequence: CAWSRGILSYNSPLHF. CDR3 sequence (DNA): TGTGCCTGGTCTCGCGGGATTCTCTCCTATAATTCACCCCTCCACTTT.

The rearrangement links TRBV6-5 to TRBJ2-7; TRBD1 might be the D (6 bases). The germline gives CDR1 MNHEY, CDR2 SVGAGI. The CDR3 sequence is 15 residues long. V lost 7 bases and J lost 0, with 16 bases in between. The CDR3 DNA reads TGTGCCAGCATAGGGACAAGATTAACCTCCTACGAGCAGTACTTC. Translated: CASIGTRLTSYEQYF.

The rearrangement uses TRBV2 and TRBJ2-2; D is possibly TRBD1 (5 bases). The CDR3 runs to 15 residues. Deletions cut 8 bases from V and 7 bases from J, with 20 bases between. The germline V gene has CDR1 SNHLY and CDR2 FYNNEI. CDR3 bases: TGTGCCAGCGGAAGGGCAGGGCGGATCAACGGGGAGCTGTTTTTT. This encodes CASGRAGRINGELFF.

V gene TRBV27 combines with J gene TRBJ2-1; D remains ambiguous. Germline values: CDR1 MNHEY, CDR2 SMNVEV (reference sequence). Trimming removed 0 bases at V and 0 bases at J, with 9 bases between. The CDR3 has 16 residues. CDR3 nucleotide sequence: TGTGCCAGCAGTTTATCGTGGGCCCGCTCCTACAATGAGCAGTTCTTC. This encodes CASSLSWARSYNEQFF.

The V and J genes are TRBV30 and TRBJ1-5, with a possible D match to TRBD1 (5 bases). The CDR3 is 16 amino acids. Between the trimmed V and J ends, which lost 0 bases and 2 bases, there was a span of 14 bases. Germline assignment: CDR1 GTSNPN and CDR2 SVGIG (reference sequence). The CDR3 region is CAWSVPRGMGNQPQHF. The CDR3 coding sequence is TGTGCCTGGAGTGTACCTCGGGGGATGGGCAATCAGCCCCAGCATTTT.

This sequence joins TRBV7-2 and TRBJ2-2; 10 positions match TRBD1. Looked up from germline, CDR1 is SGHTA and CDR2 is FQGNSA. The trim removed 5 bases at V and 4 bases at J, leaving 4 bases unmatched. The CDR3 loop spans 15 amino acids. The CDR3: CASSPRTGGTGELFF. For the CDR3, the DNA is TGTGCCAGCAGCCCCCGGACAGGGGGCACCGGGGAGCTGTTTTTT. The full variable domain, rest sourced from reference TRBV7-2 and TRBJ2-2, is GAGVSQSPSNKVTEKGKDVELRCDPISGHTALYWYRQSLGQGLEFLIYFQGNSAPDKSGLPSDRFSAERTGGSVSTLTIQRTQQEDSAVYLCASSPRTGGTGELFFGEGSRLTVL.

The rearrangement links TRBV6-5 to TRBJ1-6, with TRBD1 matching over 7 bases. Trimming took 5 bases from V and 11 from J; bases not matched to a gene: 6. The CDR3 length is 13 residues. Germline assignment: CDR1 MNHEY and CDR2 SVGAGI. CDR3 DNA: TGTGCCAGCAGTAGACAGGGTCAGACACCCCTCCACTTT. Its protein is CASSRQGQTPLHF.

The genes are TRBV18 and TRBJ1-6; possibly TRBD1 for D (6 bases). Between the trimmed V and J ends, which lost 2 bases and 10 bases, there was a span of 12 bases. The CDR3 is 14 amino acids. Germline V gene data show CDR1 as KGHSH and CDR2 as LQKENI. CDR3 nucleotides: TGTGCCAGCTCACCATACTCAGGGGAATCACCCCTCCACTTT. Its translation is CASSPYSGESPLHF.

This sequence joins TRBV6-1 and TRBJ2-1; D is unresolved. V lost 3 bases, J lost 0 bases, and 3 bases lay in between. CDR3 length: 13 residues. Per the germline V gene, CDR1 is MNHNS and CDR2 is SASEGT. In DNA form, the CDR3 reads TGTGCCAGCAGTGACAGCTCCTACAATGAGCAGTTCTTC. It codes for CASSDSSYNEQFF.

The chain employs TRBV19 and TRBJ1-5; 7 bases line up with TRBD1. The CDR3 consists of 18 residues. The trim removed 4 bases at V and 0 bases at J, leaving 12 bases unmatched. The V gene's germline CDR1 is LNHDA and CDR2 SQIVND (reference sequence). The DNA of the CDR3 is TGTGCCAGTAGTACCCGGGCCAGGGGGACCCTTAGCAATCAGCCCCAGCATTTT. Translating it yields CASSTRARGTLSNQPQHF.

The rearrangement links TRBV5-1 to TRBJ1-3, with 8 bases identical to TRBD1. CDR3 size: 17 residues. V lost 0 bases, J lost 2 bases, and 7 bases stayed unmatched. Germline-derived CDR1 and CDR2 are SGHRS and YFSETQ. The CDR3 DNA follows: TGCGCCAGCAGCTTGGCCGGGTCGACAGGGGCTGGAAACACCATATATTTT. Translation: CASSLAGSTGAGNTIYF.